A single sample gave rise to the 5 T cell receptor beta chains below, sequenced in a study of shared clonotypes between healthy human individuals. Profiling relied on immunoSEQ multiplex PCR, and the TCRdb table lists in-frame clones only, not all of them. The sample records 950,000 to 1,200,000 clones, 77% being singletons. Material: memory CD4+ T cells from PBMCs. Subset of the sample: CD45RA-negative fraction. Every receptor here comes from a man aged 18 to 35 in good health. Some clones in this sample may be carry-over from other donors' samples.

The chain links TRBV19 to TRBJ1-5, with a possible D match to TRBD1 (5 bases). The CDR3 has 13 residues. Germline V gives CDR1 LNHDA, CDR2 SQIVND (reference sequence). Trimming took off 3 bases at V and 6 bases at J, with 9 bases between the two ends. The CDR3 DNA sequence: TGTGCCAGTAGTATGGCTGGGGGTCAGCCCCAGCATTTT. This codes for CASSMAGGQPQHF.

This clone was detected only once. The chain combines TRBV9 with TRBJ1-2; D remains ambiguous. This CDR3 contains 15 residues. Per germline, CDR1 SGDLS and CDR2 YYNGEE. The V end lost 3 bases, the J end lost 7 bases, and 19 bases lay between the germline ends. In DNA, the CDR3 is TGTGCCAGCAGCGGTACCCCCGGACCGGCGGGTGGCTACACCTTC. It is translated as CASSGTPGPAGGYTF.

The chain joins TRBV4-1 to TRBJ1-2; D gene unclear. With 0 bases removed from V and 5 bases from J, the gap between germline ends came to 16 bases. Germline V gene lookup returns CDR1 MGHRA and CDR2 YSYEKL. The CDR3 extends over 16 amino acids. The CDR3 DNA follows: TGCGCCAGCAGCCAAGATTTGCTCGGGAGGCGATATGGCTACACCTTC. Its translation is CASSQDLLGRRYGYTF.

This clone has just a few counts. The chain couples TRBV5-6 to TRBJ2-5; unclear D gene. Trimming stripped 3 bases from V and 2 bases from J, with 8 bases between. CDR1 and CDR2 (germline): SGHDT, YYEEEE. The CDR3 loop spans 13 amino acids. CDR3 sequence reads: CASSSDQQETQYF. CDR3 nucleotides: TGTGCCAGCAGCTCGGACCAGCAAGAGACCCAGTACTTC.

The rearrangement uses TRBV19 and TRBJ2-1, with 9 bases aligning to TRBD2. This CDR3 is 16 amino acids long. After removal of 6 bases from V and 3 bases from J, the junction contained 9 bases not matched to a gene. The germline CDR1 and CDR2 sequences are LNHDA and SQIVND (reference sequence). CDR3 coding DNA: TGTGCCAGTAGGACTTGGACTAGCGAAAGCTACAATGAGCAGTTCTTC. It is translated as CASRTWTSESYNEQFF.